This entry lists 13 T cell receptor beta chains sequenced from one sample in a study of neurological immune-mediated disorders. TCRdb re-derived calls from the 5' RACE reads in MiXCR, one entry per CDR3 protein. The sample consists of some 29,000 distinct CDR3 sequences, 12% of them appearing once. The specimen sequenced was PBMCs. The origin of the receptors is a man in his 60s in good health.

This clonotype was observed at least ten times. CDR3 amino acids: CASSLEVRDAYNEQFF. The CDR3 DNA reads TGCGCCAGCAGCTTGGAAGTCCGGGACGCCTACAATGAGCAGTTCTTC. The J gene is TRBJ2-1, the V gene TRBV5-1; possibly TRBD1 or TRBD2 for D (5 bases each). The CDR3 sequence is 16 residues long. Germline CDR1 SGHRS, CDR2 YFSETQ. V lost 0 bases, J lost 2 bases, and 12 bases lay in between.

The chain recombines TRBV5-1 with TRBJ1-6; D may be TRBD1 (6 bases). In germline, CDR1 is SGHRS, CDR2 YFSETQ. The CDR3 has 15 amino acids. V lost 7 bases, J lost 6 bases, and 17 bases lay in between. The CDR3: CASHQQGIGNSPLHF. Here the CDR3 DNA reads TGCGCCAGCCACCAACAGGGAATCGGTAATTCACCCCTCCACTTT.

This clonotype was recorded at least ten times. V usage is TRBV12-3 or TRBV12-4 and J usage is TRBJ1-2; D gene uncertain. CDR3 length: 13 amino acids. V lost 10 bases, J lost 5 bases, and 17 bases lay in between. DNA for the CDR3: TGTGCCACTTCAACCGGGAGCACTTATGGCTACACCTTC. It encodes CATSTGSTYGYTF.

This clonotype was observed many times. V and J are TRBV15 and TRBJ2-7; D is perhaps TRBD1 (6 bases). The CDR3 is made up of 14 amino acids. Germline CDR1 reads LNHNV; CDR2 reads YYDKDF (reference sequence). Trimming removed 4 bases from V and 0 bases from J, with 10 bases in between. The CDR3, as DNA: TGTGCCACCAGCACAGGGGTTTCCTCCTACGAGCAGTACTTC. Its protein product is CATSTGVSSYEQYF.

A remark on this clonotype: This may come from a read error, since a much larger clone is one base off. This rearrangement joins TRBV7-9 to TRBJ2-1, with TRBD1 as a possible D gene (5 bases). The CDR3 has 12 amino acids. Germline loops: CDR1 SEHNR, CDR2 FQNEAQ (reference sequence). This CDR3 is CASSLQGHDQFF. Here the CDR3 DNA reads TGTGCCAGCAGCTTACAGGGCCATGATCAGTTCTTC.

This clonotype has ten or more counts. The rearrangement joins TRBV10-2 to TRBJ2-1, with D unresolved. The CDR3 extends over 16 amino acids. The germline V and J ends were trimmed by 3 bases and 0 bases, with 12 bases remaining between them. In germline, CDR1 is WSHSY, CDR2 SAAADI. The CDR3 nucleotides read TGCGCCAGCAGTGATGGTGCAGTAAGCTCCTACAATGAGCAGTTCTTC. Translating it yields CASSDGAVSSYNEQFF.

This clonotype occurred many times. CDR3 sequence reads: CSARGGQGLDYGYTF. The DNA for the CDR3 is TGCAGTGCTAGAGGGGGACAGGGTCTCGACTATGGCTACACCTTC. The chain links TRBV20-1 to TRBJ1-2, with 9 bases lining up with TRBD1. This CDR3 has 15 residues. The J segment lost 3 bases and the V segment lost 1 base, leaving 6 bases of the junction unmatched. The germline gives CDR1 DFQATT, CDR2 SNEGSKA (reference sequence).

This clonotype was recorded many times. CDR3 DNA sequence: TGCAGTGCTAGACAAACAGGGAGCTCCTACGAGCAGTACTTC. It is translated as CSARQTGSSYEQYF. The chain links TRBV20-1 to TRBJ2-7; a possible D gene is TRBD1 (6 bases). CDR1 is DFQATT, CDR2 SNEGSKA, per germline (reference sequence). Trimming took 2 bases from V and 0 from J, leaving 11 bases between them. This CDR3 is 14 amino acids long.

This clonotype has at least ten counts. CDR3 DNA sequence: TGTGCCAGCAGCTTAGACCCGGGACTAGCGGGATTACAGTACTTC. Encoded protein: CASSLDPGLAGLQYF. The V call is TRBV7-8, the J call TRBJ2-7; TRBD2 matches at 13 bases. The CDR3 extends over 15 amino acids. J gave up 10 bases and V 1 base, and 7 bases lay outside the gene matches. The germline gives CDR1 SGHVS, CDR2 FQNEAQ.

This clonotype was recorded many times. The chain uses TRBV29-1 and TRBJ2-5, with D hard to call. Germline values: CDR1 SQVTM, CDR2 ANQGSEA. Trimming pared 8 bases from V and 5 bases from J, leaving 15 bases between. The CDR3 is made up of 12 amino acids. The CDR3 DNA follows: TGCAGCTCCGCAGGAGAGGAGGAGACCCAGTACTTC. Residues: CSSAGEEETQYF.

This clonotype was seen a handful of times. V usage is TRBV7-3 and J usage is TRBJ1-1; a weak D match, TRBD1 (6 bases). The V gene's germline CDR1 is SGHTA and CDR2 FQGTGA. V was cut by 1 base and J by 5 bases, with 8 bases left in between. This CDR3 has 13 residues. The CDR3 here is CASSLRGRTEAFF. The CDR3 DNA reads as TGTGCCAGCAGCTTAAGGGGGCGAACTGAAGCTTTCTTT.

This clonotype was seen many times. V usage is TRBV20-1 and J usage is TRBJ2-3; D is unresolved. Trimming cost V 8 bases and J 0 bases, with 12 bases left between them. Germline V CDR1 and CDR2: DFQATT, SNEGSKA (reference sequence). This CDR3 is built from 13 residues. CDR3 nucleotide sequence: TGCAGTCAGAGTACAGTCAGCACAGATACGCAGTATTTT. Translation: CSQSTVSTDTQYF.

This clonotype was seen many times. The DNA for the CDR3 is TGCGCCAGCAGTCTTACTCAAGAGACCCAGTACTTC. Its protein product is CASSLTQETQYF. The chain employs TRBV5-1 and TRBJ2-5; D is uncertain. The CDR3 consists of 12 residues. The germline CDR1 and CDR2 sequences are SGHRS and YFSETQ. V was pared by 5 bases and J by 2 bases, with 7 bases between.